This record looks at one T cell receptor beta chain sequence and its context. Its antigen remains undetermined. No base quality information exists; no much larger clone differs at one position. Based on the germline V gene, the CDR1 and CDR2 sequences are SGHRS and YFSETQ. The CDR3 covers 14 residues, taking in both the cysteine and the phenylalanine. Just CDR3 DNA is preserved here, 42 bases in frame from base 1. V trim: 4 bases; J trim: 1 base; unmatched bases: 4. The treatment or condition label of this sample denotes: some 20 received Ad26.COV2.S at low or high dose, single or two shots; about 5 received placebo; per-sample allocation not given. Repertoires of vaccine and placebo recipients were sequenced from samples collected on day 63 after the first injection. Between 29 July and 7 August 2020, Cohort 1b enrolled around 25 adults aged 18-55 years at one site in Boston, USA. Ad26.COV2.S was a replication-incompetent adenovirus type 26 vector that expressed a prefusion-stabilized SARS-CoV-2 spike protein derived from the original Wuhan strain.

TCRbeta CDR3 regions were sequenced with the immunoSEQ Assay. After extraction, genomic DNA underwent amplification by bias-controlled multiplex PCR, followed by high-throughput sequencing. The published analysis was carried out like this. To quantify the absolute abundance of every unique TCRbeta CDR3 region, sequences were collapsed and filtered. T cell fraction was estimated by normalizing TCRbeta template counts to usable DNA, which was measured by amplifying reference genes present in all nucleated cells. Repertoire TCRs were annotated as SARS-CoV-2-specific when V gene, CDR3 amino acid sequence and J gene were exactly matched to a known reactive TCR set. The reference SARS-CoV-2 TCR set was derived from MIRA and filtered for enrichment in COVID-19-positive ImmuneCODE repertoires, a step that removed public or cross-reactive TCRs. Based on the MIRA antigens, annotated TCRs were further analysed at the level of specific ORF or position within ORF. Depth was the summed frequency of annotated unique rearrangements, while breadth was defined as annotated unique rearrangements over total unique productive rearrangements. Group comparisons of TCR breadth used two-sided Wilcoxon rank-sum tests. The immuneACCESS repertoire file appears here via TCRdb, limited to in-frame rearrangements. These files lack a portion of the clones; in checked studies, under half of the deficit traces to unresolved V genes, and the cause of the others is not known. V, J and clone size were drawn from that table, and D and trimming were deduced from the DNA. In this sample the table shows roughly 250,000 clones, around 88% of which occur a single time. Of the sample, 2.9% is held by the ten largest clones.

This entry is derived from a study of Ad26.COV2.S vaccination and SARS-CoV-2 variants (TCRdb year 2021). About the study as a whole: Donors in the vaccine arm were drawn from COV1001, a multicentre, randomized, double-blind, placebo-controlled phase I-IIa trial testing Ad26.COV2.S in healthy adults. Ad26.COV2.S was given intramuscularly at 5x10^10 or 1x10^11 viral particles, as a single shot or as two shots 56 days apart. TCRbeta repertoire sequencing was used to assess the specificity and breadth of SARS-CoV-2-reactive T cell receptors after Ad26.COV2.S vaccination. A total of 32 samples were included in the TCR-sequenced set, comprising around 19 Ad26.COV2.S vaccine recipients, 5 placebo recipients and 8 SARS-CoV-2 convalescent individuals. Trial participants were randomized into five groups of five, in which low-dose or high-dose Ad26.COV2.S was given once or twice, or placebo was given on both occasions. Investigators did not know the trial group allocation while performing experiments and assessing outcomes.

What the research found in general, with its limitations: Comparable non-spike TCR breadth was observed between vaccine and placebo recipients, consistent with only spike being contained in the vaccine. Substantial breadth of spike-specific CD8+ and CD4+ T cell responses was reported after vaccination. Ad26.COV2.S recipients had higher spike-specific TCR breadth than placebo recipients (P = 0.0014). The authors noted that the TCR breadth and depth analyses may have underestimated total T cell responses. The study was not powered for comparison of responses between vaccine doses or regimens.

Sequencing used peripheral blood, obtained in a trial of Ad26.COV2.S vaccine versus placebo. This TCR was recovered from a person aged 18-60 years who received the Ad26.COV2.S COVID-19 vaccine or a placebo. Recombination linked TRBV5-1 to TRBJ1-1, and 7 junction bases match TRBD1. The nucleotide sequence reads as follows: TGCGCCAGCAGCCGGGACAGCGGGAACACTGAAGCTTTCTTT. Its coded protein is CASSRDSGNTEAFF. When the CDR3 is completed using the reference TRBV5-1 and TRBJ1-1 genes on either side, the full variable domain is KAGVTQTPRYLIKTRGQQVTLSCSPISGHRSVSWYQQTPGQGLQFLFEYFSETQRNKGNFPGRFSGRQFSNSRSEMNVSTLELGDSALYLCASSRDSGNTEAFFGQGTRLTVV.